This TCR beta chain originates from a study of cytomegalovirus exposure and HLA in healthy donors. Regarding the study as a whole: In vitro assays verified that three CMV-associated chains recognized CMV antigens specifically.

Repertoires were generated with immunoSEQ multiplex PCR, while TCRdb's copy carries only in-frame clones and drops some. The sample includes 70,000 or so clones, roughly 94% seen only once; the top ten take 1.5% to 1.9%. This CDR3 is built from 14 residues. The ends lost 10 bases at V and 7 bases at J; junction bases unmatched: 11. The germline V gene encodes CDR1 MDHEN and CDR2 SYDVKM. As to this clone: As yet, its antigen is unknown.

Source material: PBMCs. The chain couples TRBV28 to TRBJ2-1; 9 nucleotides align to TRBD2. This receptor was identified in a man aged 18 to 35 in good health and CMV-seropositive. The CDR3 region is CATRYSGSRNEQFF. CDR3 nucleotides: TGTGCCACCAGGTATAGCGGGAGTAGGAATGAGCAGTTCTTC.